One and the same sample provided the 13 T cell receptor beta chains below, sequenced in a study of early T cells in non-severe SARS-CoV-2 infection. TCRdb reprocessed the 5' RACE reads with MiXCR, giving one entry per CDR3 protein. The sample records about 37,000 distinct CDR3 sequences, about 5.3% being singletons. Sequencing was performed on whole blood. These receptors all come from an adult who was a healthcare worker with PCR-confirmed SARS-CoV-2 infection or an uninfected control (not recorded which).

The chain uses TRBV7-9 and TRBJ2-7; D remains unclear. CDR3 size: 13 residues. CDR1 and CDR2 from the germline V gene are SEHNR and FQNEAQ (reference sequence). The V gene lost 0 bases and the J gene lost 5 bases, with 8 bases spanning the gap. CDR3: CASSLAGVDEQYF. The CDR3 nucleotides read TGTGCCAGCAGCTTAGCGGGCGTCGACGAGCAGTACTTC.

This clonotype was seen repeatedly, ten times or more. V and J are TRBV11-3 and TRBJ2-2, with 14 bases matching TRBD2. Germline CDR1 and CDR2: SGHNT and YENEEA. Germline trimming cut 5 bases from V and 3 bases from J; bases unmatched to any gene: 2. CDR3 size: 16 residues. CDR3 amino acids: CASSTGLAGDTGELFF. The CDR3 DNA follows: TGTGCCAGCAGCACGGGACTAGCGGGAGACACCGGGGAGCTGTTTTTT. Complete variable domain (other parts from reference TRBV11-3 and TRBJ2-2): EAGVVQSPRYKIIEKKQPVAFWCNPISGHNTLYWYLQNLGQGPELLIRYENEEAVDDSQLPKDRFSAERLKGVDSTLKIQPAELGDSAVYLCASSTGLAGDTGELFFGEGSRLTVL.

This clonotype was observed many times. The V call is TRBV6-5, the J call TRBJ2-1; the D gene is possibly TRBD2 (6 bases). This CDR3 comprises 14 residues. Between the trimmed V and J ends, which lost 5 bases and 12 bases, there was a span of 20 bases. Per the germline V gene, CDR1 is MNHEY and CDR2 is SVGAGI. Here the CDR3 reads CASSTRDWRRGQFF. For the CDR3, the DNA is TGTGCCAGCAGTACCCGGGACTGGCGACGGGGGCAGTTCTTC.

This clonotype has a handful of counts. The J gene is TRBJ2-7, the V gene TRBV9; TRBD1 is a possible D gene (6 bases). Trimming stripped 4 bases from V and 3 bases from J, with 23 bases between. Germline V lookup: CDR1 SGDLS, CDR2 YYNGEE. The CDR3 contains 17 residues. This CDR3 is CASSPRGGGKTDYEQYF. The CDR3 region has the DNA TGTGCCAGCAGCCCCCGTGGGGGCGGAAAGACCGACTACGAGCAGTACTTC.

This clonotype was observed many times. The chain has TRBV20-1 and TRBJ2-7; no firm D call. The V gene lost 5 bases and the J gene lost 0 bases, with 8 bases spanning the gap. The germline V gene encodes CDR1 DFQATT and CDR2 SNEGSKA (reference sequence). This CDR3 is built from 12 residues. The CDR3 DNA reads TGCAGTGCTGTTGACGGCTCCTACGAGCAGTACTTC. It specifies CSAVDGSYEQYF.

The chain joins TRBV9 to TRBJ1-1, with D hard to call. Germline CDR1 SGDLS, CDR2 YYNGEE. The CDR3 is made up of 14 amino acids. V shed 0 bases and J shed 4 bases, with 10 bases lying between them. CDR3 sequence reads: CASSVATVSTEAFF. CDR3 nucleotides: TGTGCCAGCAGCGTAGCTACGGTTTCCACTGAAGCTTTCTTT.

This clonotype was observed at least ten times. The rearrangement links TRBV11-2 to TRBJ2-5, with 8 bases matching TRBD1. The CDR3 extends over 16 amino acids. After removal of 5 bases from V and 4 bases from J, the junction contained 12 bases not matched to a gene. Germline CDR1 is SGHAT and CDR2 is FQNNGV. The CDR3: CASSTGTGARGETQYF. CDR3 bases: TGTGCCAGCAGCACAGGGACAGGTGCCCGAGGAGAGACCCAGTACTTC.

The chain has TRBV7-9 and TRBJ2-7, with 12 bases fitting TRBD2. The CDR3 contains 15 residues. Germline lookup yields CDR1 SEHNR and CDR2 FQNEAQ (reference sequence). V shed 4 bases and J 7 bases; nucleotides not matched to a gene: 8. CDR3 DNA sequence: TGTGCCAGCAGCTGGACTAGCGGGACCAGGGTTGAGCAGTACTTC. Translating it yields CASSWTSGTRVEQYF.

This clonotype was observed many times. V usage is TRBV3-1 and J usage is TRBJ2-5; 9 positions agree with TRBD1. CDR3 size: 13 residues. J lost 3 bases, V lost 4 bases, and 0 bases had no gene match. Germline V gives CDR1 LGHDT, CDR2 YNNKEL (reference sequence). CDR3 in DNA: TGTGCCAGCAGCCGACAGGGGGAAGAGACCCAGTACTTC. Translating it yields CASSRQGEETQYF.

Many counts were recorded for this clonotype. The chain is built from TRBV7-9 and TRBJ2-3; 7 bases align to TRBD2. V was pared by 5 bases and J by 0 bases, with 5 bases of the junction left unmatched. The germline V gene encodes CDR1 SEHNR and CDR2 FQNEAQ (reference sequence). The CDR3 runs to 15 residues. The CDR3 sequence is CASSPGRISTDTQYF. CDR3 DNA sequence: TGTGCCAGCAGCCCCGGGAGGATAAGCACAGATACGCAGTATTTT.

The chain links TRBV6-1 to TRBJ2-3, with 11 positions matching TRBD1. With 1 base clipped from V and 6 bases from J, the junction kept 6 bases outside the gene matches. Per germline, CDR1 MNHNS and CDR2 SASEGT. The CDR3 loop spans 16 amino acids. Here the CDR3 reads CASSEDRTGGLDTQYF. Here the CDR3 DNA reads TGTGCCAGCAGTGAAGATCGGACAGGGGGCTTGGATACGCAGTATTTT.

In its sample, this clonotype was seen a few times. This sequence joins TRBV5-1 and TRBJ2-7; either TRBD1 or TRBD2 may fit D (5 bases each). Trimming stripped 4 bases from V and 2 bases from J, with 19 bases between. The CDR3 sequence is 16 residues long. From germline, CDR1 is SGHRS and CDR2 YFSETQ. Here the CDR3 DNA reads TGCGCCAGCAGCGCGATGGGGCCCCCGGGAACCTACGAGCAGTACTTC. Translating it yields CASSAMGPPGTYEQYF.

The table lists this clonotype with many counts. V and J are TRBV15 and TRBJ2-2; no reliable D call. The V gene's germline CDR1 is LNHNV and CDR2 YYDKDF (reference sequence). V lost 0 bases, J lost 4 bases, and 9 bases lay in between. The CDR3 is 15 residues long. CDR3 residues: CATSRDRTGTGELFF. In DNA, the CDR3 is TGTGCCACCAGCAGAGATAGGACGGGCACCGGGGAGCTGTTTTTT.